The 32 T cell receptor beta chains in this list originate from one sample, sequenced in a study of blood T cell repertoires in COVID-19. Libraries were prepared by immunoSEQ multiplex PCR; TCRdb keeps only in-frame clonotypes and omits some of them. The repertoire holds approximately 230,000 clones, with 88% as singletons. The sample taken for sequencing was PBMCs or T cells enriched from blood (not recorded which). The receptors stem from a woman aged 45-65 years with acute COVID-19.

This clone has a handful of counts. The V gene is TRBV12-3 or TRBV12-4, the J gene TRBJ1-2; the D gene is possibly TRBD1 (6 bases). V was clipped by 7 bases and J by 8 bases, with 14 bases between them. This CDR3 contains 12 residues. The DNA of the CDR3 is TGTGCCAGCACCCCCGGGGGGCGAGGCTACACCTTC. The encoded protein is CASTPGGRGYTF.

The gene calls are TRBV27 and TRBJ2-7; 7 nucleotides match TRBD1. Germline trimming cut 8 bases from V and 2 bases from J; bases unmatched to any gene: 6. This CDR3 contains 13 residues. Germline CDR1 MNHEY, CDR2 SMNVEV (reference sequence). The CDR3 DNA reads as TGTGCCAGCGCCAAACAGGGGACCTACGAGCAGTACTTC. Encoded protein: CASAKQGTYEQYF.

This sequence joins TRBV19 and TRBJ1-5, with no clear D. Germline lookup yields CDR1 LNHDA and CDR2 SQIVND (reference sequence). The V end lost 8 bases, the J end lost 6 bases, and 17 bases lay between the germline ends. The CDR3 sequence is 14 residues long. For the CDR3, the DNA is TGTGCCAGTTCACGGGGAGGGTCTCGTCAGCCCCAGCATTTT. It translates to CASSRGGSRQPQHF.

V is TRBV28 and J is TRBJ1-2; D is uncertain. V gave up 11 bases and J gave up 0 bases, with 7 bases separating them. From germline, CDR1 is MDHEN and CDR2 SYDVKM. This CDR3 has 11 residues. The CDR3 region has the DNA TGTGCCGCGGTGGCTAACTATGGCTACACCTTC. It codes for CAAVANYGYTF.

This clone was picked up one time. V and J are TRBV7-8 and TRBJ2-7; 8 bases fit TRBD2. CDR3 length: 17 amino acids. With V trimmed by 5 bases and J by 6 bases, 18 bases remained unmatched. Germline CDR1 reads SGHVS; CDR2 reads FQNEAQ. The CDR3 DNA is TGTGCCAGCAGCCCGATCGGCGGGAGGAAACCGGGCACCGAGCAGTACTTC. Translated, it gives CASSPIGGRKPGTEQYF.

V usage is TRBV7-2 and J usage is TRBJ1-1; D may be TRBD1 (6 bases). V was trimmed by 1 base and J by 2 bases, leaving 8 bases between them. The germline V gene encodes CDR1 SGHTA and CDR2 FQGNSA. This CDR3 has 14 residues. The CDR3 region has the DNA TGTGCCAGCAGCTTAGGGGGGCTCAACACTGAAGCTTTCTTT. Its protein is CASSLGGLNTEAFF.

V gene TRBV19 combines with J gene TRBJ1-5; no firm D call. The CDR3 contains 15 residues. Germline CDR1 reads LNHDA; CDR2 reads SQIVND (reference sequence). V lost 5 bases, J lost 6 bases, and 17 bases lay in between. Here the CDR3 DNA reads TGTGCCAGTAGTGCCGGCCTCGCGGGTGGTCAGCCCCAGCATTTT. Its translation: CASSAGLAGGQPQHF. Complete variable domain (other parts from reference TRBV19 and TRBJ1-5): DGGITQSPKYLFRKEGQNVTLSCEQNLNHDAMYWYRQDPGQGLRLIYYSQIVNDFQKGDIAEGYSVSREKKESFPLTVTSAQKNPTAFYLCASSAGLAGGQPQHFGDGTRLSIL.

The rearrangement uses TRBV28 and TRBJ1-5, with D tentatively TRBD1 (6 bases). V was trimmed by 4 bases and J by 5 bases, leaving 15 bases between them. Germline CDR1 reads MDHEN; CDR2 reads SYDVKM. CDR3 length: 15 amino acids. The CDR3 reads CASSSPGGRDQPQHF. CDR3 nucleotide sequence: TGTGCCAGCAGTTCCCCGGGGGGGCGCGATCAGCCCCAGCATTTT.

The CDR3 DNA sequence: TGCGCCAGCAGCCAACTAACAGGGGGATTTTTGAATTCACCCCTCCACTTT. Residues: CASSQLTGGFLNSPLHF. The chain employs TRBV4-1 and TRBJ1-6, with TRBD1 identical over 8 bases. The V gene's germline CDR1 is MGHRA and CDR2 YSYEKL. J lost 7 bases, V lost 2 bases, and 10 bases had no gene match. This CDR3 region has 17 residues.

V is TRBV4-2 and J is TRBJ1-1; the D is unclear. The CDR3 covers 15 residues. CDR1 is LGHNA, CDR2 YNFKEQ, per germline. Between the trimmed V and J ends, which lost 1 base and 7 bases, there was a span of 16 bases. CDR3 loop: CASSQVFRGKVEAFF. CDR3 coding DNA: TGTGCCAGCAGCCAAGTTTTTCGGGGTAAGGTTGAAGCTTTCTTT.

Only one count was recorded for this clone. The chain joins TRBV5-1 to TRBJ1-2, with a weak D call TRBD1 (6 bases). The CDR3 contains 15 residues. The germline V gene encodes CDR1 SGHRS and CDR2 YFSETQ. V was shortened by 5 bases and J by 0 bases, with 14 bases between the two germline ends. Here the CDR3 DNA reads TGCGCCAGCAGAGCCGGGACACAACCTAACTATGGCTACACCTTC. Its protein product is CASRAGTQPNYGYTF.

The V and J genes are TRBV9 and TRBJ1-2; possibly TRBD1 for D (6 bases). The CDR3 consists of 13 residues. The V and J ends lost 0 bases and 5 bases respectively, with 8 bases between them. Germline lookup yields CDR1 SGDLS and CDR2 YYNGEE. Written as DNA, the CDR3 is TGTGCCAGCAGCGTAGACAGGGTTTATGGCTACACCTTC. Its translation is CASSVDRVYGYTF.

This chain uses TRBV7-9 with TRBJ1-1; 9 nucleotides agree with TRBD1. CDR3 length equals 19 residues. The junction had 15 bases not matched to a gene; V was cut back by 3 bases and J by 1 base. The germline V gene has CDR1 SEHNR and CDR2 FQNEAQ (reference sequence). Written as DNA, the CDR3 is TGTGCCAGCAGCTTCCCGGGGGGTACAGGGGGCCCTTCGAACACTGAAGCTTTCTTT. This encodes CASSFPGGTGGPSNTEAFF.

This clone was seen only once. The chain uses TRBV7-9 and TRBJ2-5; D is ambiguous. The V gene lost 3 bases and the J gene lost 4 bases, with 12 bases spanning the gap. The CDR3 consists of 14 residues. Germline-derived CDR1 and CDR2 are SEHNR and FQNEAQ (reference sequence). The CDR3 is CASSLSGLRETQYF. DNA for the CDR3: TGTGCCAGCAGCTTGTCAGGATTGCGAGAGACCCAGTACTTC.

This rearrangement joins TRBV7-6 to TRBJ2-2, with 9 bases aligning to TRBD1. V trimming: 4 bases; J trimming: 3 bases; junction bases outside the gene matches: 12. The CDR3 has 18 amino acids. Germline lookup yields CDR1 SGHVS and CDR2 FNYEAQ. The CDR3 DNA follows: TGTGCCAGCAGCTCCGACCTTCAAGACAGGGGGTACACCGGGGAGCTGTTTTTT. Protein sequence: CASSSDLQDRGYTGELFF. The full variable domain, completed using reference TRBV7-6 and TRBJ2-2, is GAGVSQSPRYKVTKRGQDVALRCDPISGHVSLYWYRQALGQGPEFLTYFNYEAQQDKSGLPNDRFSAERPEGSISTLTIQRTEQRDSAMYRCASSSDLQDRGYTGELFFGEGSRLTVL.

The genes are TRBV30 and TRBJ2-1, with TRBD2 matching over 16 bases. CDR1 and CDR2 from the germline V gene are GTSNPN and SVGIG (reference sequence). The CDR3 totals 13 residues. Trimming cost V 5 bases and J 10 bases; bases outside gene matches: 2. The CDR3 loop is CAWGTSGRAEQFF. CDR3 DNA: TGTGCCTGGGGGACTAGCGGGAGGGCCGAGCAGTTCTTC.

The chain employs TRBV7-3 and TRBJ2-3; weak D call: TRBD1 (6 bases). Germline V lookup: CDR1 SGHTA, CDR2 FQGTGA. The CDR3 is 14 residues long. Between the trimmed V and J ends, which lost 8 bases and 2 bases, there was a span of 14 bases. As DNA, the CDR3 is TGTGCCAGCTCACAGACAGGACACACAGATACGCAGTATTTT. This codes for CASSQTGHTDTQYF. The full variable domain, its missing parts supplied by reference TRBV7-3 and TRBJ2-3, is GAGVSQTPSNKVTEKGKYVELRCDPISGHTALYWYRQSLGQGPEFLIYFQGTGAADDSGLPNDRFFAVRPEGSVSTLKIQRTERGDSAVYLCASSQTGHTDTQYFGPGTRLTVL.

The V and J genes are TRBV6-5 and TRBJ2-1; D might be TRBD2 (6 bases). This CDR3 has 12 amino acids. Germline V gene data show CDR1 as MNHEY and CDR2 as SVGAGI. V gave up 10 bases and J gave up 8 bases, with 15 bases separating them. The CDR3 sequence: CATLGGMDEQFF. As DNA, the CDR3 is TGTGCCACTTTGGGCGGGATGGATGAGCAGTTCTTC.

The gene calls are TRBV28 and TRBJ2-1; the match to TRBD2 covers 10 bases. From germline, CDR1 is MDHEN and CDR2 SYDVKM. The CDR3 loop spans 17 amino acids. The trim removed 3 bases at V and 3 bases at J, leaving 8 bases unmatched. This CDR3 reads CASSLASGSRGYNEQFF. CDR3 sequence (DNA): TGTGCCAGCAGTTTGGCTAGCGGGAGTCGCGGCTACAATGAGCAGTTCTTC.

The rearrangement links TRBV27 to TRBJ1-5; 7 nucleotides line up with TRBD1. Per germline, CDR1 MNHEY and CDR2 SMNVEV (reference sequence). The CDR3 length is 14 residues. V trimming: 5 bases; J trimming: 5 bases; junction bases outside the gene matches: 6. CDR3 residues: CASSLRQGYQPQHF. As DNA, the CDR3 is TGTGCCAGCAGTCTACGACAGGGATATCAGCCCCAGCATTTT.

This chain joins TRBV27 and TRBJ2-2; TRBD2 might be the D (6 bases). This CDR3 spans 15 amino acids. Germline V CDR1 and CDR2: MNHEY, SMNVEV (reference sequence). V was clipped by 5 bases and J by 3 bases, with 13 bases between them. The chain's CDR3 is CASSRGIIYTGELFF. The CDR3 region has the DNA TGTGCCAGCAGTCGGGGGATAATTTACACCGGGGAGCTGTTTTTT.

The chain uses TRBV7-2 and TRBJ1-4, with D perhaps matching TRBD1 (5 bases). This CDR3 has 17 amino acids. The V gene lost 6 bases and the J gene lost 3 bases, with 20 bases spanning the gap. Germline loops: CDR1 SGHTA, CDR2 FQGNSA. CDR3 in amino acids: CASRSVTGGTPNEKLFF. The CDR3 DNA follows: TGTGCCAGCAGATCCGTCACGGGGGGGACTCCTAATGAAAAACTGTTTTTT.

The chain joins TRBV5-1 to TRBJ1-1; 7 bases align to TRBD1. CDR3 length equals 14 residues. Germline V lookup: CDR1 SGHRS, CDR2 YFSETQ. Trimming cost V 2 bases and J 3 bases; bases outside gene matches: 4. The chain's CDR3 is CASSFTGADTEAFF. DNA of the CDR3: TGCGCCAGCAGCTTTACAGGGGCGGACACTGAAGCTTTCTTT.

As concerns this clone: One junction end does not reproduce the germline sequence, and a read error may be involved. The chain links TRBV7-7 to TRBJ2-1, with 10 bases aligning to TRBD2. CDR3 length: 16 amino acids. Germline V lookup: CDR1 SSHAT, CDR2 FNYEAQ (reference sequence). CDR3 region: CASSPRPSGSNHEQFF. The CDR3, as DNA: TGTGCTAGCAGCCCCAGACCTAGCGGGAGTAACCATGAGCAGTTCTTC.

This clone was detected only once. Written as DNA, the CDR3 is TGTGCCAGTAGTATCTCAATCTCGAGAAACACTGAAGCTTTCTTT. The encoded protein is CASSISISRNTEAFF. The V and J genes are TRBV19 and TRBJ1-1; D remains unclear. The CDR3 covers 15 residues. The germline gives CDR1 LNHDA, CDR2 SQIVND (reference sequence). The V end lost 3 bases, the J end lost 2 bases, and 13 bases lay between the germline ends. The full variable domain, rest sourced from reference TRBV19 and TRBJ1-1, is DGGITQSPKYLFRKEGQNVTLSCEQNLNHDAMYWYRQDPGQGLRLIYYSQIVNDFQKGDIAEGYSVSREKKESFPLTVTSAQKNPTAFYLCASSISISRNTEAFFGQGTRLTVV.

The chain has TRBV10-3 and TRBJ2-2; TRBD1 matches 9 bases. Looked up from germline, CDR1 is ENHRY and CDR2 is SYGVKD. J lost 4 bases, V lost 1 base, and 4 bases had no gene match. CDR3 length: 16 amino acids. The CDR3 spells CAISELGQGITGELFF. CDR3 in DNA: TGTGCCATCAGTGAGTTAGGACAGGGGATCACCGGGGAGCTGTTTTTT.

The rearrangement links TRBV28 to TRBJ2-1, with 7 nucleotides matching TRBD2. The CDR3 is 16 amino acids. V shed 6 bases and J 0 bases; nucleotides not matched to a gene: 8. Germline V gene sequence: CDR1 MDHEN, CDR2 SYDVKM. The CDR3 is CASSSAGGSSYNEQFF. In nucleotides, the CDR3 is TGTGCCAGCAGCAGTGCCGGGGGGAGCTCCTACAATGAGCAGTTCTTC.

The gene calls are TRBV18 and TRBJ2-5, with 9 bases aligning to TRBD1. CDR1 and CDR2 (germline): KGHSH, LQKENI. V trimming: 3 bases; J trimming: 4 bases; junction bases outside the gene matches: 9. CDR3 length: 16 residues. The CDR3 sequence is CASSPSPGTGLETQYF. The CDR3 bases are TGTGCCAGCTCACCCAGTCCCGGGACAGGGTTAGAGACCCAGTACTTC.

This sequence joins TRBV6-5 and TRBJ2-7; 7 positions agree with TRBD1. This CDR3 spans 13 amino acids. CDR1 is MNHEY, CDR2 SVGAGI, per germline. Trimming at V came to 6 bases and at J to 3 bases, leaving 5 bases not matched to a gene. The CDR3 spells CASRRDRDYEQYF. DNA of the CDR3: TGTGCCAGCAGACGGGACAGAGACTACGAGCAGTACTTC.

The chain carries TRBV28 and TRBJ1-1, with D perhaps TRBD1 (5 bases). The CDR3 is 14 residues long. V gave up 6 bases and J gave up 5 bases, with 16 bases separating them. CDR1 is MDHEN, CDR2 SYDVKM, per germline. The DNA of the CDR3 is TGTGCCAGCAGACCCGGGGGTCGGAGTACTGAAGCTTTCTTT. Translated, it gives CASRPGGRSTEAFF.

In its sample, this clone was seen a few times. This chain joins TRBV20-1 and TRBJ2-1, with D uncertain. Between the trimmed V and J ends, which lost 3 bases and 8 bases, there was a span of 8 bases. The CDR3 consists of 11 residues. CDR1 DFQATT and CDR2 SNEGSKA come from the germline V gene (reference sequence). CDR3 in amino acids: CSASNRDEQFF. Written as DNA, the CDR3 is TGCAGTGCTAGTAATCGAGATGAGCAGTTCTTC.

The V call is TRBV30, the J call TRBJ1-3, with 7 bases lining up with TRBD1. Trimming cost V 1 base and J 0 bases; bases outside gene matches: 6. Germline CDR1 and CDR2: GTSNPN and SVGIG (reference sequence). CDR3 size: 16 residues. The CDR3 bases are TGTGCCTGGAGTGGGGGACAGCGAAGCTCTGGAAACACCATATATTTT. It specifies CAWSGGQRSSGNTIYF.